This T cell receptor beta chain was sequenced for a study of Ad26.COV2.S vaccination and SARS-CoV-2 variants. Overall study: Donor had been placed in the Ad26.COV2.S arm of the COV1001 trial. Findings of the study overall: Assessments of TCR breadth and depth may have underestimated the total T cell responses. Following vaccination, spike-specific CD8+ and CD4+ T cell responses reportedly exhibited substantial breadth.

This clone came up a few times. Its antigen is not identified. CDR3 length: 12 amino acids. CDR1 LGHDT and CDR2 YNNKEL come from the germline V gene (reference sequence). V gave up 7 bases and J gave up 7 bases, with 11 bases separating them. Profiled with immunoSEQ multiplex PCR; TCRdb holds only in-frame clones, not every one. The profile covers a few hundred thousand clones, with 83% appearing a single time and about 7.1% taken by the ten largest. Treatment meaning: 19 received Ad26.COV2.S at low or high dose, single or two shots; 5 received placebo; per-sample allocation not given. Sampling occurred on day 63 after the first vaccine or placebo injection. The sample came from a Boston adult aged 18-55 years.

The sample here was peripheral blood, taken in a trial of Ad26.COV2.S vaccine versus placebo. This rearrangement joins TRBV3-1 (or the pseudogene TRBV3-2) to TRBJ2-1; D is unclear. This TCR came from a person aged 18-60 years who received the Ad26.COV2.S COVID-19 vaccine or a placebo. The CDR3 DNA sequence: TGTGCCAGCATAGGTATCACAAATGAGCAGTTCTTC. Residues: CASIGITNEQFF.